The 7 T cell receptor beta chains below come from one sample, sequenced in a study of T-cell reconstitution after alpha-beta-depleted transplantation in children. The TCRbeta library incorporated unique molecular identifiers. From the PCR reads, TCRdb called clonotypes with MiXCR, one entry per CDR3 protein. The table has hundreds of thousands of distinct CDR3 sequences, 16% seen once; the top ten hold about 1.1%. The input for sequencing was PBMCs from the stem cell graft donor, taken from the stem cell graft. Source of these receptors: a human donor who donated a stem cell graft to a child with acute myeloid leukemia.

The J gene is TRBJ2-1, the V gene TRBV6-4, with 7 bases lining up with TRBD2. V lost 6 bases, J lost 9 bases, and 14 bases stayed unmatched. CDR1 and CDR2 (germline): MRHNA, SNTAGT. The CDR3 contains 15 residues. The CDR3 DNA reads as TGTGCCAGCAGCGACAACCGGGACTACCCCGCTGAGCAGTTCTTC. It encodes CASSDNRDYPAEQFF.

This clonotype was counted ten times or more. J is TRBJ2-5 and V is TRBV20-1, with D perhaps TRBD1 or TRBD2 (8 bases each). The V end lost 7 bases, the J end lost 2 bases, and 20 bases lay between the germline ends. The germline V gene encodes CDR1 DFQATT and CDR2 SNEGSKA (reference sequence). The CDR3 loop spans 15 amino acids. The CDR3 DNA is TGCAGTGGACAGGGGAGCGGGGGCCGTCAAGAGACCCAGTACTTC. It translates to CSGQGSGGRQETQYF.

This clonotype has at least ten counts. The V and J genes are TRBV11-2 and TRBJ2-2; D is unresolved. Looked up from germline, CDR1 is SGHAT and CDR2 is FQNNGV. The V end was cut by 1 base, the J end by 6 bases, with 9 bases between. CDR3 length: 14 amino acids. The CDR3 sequence: CASSLVSPAGELFF. DNA for the CDR3: TGTGCCAGCAGCTTAGTCAGTCCCGCCGGGGAGCTGTTTTTT.

There are a few counts of this clonotype. The rearrangement uses TRBV7-9 and TRBJ2-1; D perhaps matches TRBD1 (5 bases). The CDR3 contains 13 residues. V was shortened by 4 bases and J by 8 bases, with 12 bases between the two germline ends. CDR1 is SEHNR and CDR2 is FQNEAQ in the germline V gene (reference sequence). Here the CDR3 reads CASSSQGGYEQFF. The DNA for the CDR3 is TGTGCCAGCAGCTCCCAGGGTGGATATGAGCAGTTCTTC.

This clonotype was found many times. The chain employs TRBV20-1 and TRBJ2-1; maybe TRBD1 (6 bases). CDR1 DFQATT and CDR2 SNEGSKA come from the germline V gene (reference sequence). This CDR3 region has 13 residues. Trimming left V 4 bases short and J 6 bases short, with 13 bases between. The CDR3 reads CSATPGHSNEQFF. The CDR3 DNA reads as TGCAGTGCTACTCCGGGACATTCCAATGAGCAGTTCTTC.

This clonotype was counted ten times or more. The V gene is TRBV20-1, the J gene TRBJ1-4; no definite D call. Trimming removed 0 bases at V and 4 bases at J, with 12 bases between. This CDR3 spans 15 amino acids. Germline assignment: CDR1 DFQATT and CDR2 SNEGSKA (reference sequence). Here the CDR3 reads CSARDQGAGNEKLFF. In DNA, the CDR3 is TGCAGTGCTAGAGATCAAGGCGCTGGTAATGAAAAACTGTTTTTT.

V gene TRBV3-1 combines with J gene TRBJ2-5, with TRBD2 matching 8 bases. V trimming: 0 bases; J trimming: 5 bases; junction bases outside the gene matches: 5. The CDR3 contains 15 residues. Per germline, CDR1 LGHDT and CDR2 YNNKEL (reference sequence). In DNA form, the CDR3 reads TGTGCCAGCAGCCAAGATAGGCCTAGCGGGGAGACCCAGTACTTC. This translates into CASSQDRPSGETQYF.